The clone carrying this T cell receptor (beta chain) was seen once. Its antigen is currently unknown. This CDR3 spans 14 amino acids. Losses at the gene ends were 4 bases for V and 2 bases for J; bases not matched to a gene: 2. Germline V gives CDR1 SGHTA, CDR2 FQGNSA. PCR used 60 Vbeta primers and 13 Jbeta primers. Some clones are missing from TCRdb's copy, which holds only in-frame ones; the method was immunoSEQ multiplex PCR. In the table there are some 250,000 clones, over 70% of which are singletons. These data come from a study of cytomegalovirus exposure and HLA in healthy donors. Those who donated were healthy bone marrow donors. The study, taken as a whole, reports: A later examination showed that TCR association rates differed by HLA locus, with DRB1 most and HLA-C fewest. Earlier analysis yielded a pattern in which most TCR beta V segments were productive about 90% or about 30% of the time.

This receptor was obtained from a woman in her sixties in good health and CMV-seropositive. V gene TRBV7-2 combines with J gene TRBJ2-5, with TRBD1 identical over 9 bases. The sample comprised PBMCs. CDR3 residues: CASSSTGGQETQYF. The CDR3 nucleotides are TGTGCCAGCAGCTCGACAGGGGGGCAAGAGACCCAGTACTTC.